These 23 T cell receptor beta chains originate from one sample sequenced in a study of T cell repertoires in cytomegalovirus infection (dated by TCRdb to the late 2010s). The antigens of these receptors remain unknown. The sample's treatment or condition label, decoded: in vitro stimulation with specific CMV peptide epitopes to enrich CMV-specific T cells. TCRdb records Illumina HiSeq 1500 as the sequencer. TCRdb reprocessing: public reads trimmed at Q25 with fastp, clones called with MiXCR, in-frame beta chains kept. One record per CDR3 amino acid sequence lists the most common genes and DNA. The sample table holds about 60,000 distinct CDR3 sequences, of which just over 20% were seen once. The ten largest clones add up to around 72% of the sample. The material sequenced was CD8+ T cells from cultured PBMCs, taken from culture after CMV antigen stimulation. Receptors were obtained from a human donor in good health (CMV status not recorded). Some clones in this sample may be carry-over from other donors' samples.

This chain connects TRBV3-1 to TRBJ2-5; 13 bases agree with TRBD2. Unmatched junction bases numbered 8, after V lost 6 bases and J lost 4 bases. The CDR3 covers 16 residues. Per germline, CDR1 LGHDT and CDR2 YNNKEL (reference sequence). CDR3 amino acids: CASSRTSGGAGETQYF. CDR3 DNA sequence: TGTGCCAGCAGTCGAACTAGCGGGGGGGCAGGAGAGACCCAGTACTTC.

CDR3 residues: CASRPPQSHGNQPQHF. CDR3 DNA sequence: TGTGCCAGTAGACCCCCGCAGTCCCATGGCAATCAGCCCCAGCATTTT. V usage is TRBV19 and J usage is TRBJ1-5; no clear D gene. The CDR3 length is 16 residues. V gave up 6 bases and J gave up 2 bases, with 17 bases separating them. Looked up from germline, CDR1 is LNHDA and CDR2 is SQIVND (reference sequence).

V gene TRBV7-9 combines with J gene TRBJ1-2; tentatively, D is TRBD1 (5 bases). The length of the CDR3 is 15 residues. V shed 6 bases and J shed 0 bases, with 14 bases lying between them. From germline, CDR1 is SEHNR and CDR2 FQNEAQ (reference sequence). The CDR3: CASRRGEQPNYGYTF. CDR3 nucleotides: TGTGCCAGCAGGAGGGGCGAACAGCCTAACTATGGCTACACCTTC.

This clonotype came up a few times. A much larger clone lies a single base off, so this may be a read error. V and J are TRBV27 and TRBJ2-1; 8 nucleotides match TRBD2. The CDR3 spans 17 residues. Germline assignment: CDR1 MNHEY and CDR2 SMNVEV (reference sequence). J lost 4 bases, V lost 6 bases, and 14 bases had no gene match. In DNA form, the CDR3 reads TGTGCCAGCAGCCCAGCATATCGAGCGGGGGAGTACAATGAGCAGTTCTTC. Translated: CASSPAYRAGEYNEQFF.

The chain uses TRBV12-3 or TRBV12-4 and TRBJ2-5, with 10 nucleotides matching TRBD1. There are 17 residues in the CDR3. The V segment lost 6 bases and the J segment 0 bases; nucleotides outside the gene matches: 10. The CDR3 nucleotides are TGTGCCAGCAGCCCCCGTGGGGACAGGGGTTACCAAGAGACCCAGTACTTC. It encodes CASSPRGDRGYQETQYF.

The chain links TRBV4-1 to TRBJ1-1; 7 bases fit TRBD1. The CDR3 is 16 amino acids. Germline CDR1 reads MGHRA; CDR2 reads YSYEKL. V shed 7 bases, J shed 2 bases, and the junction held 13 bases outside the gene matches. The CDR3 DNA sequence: TGCGCCAGCACCCCCAGGGACAGTACTCAAAACACTGAAGCTTTCTTT. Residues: CASTPRDSTQNTEAFF.

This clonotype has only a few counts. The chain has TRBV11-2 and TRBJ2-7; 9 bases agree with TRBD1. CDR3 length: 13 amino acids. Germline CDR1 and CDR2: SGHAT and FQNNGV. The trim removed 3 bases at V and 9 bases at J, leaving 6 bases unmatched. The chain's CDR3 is CASSFGGQGGQYF. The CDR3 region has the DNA TGTGCCAGCAGCTTCGGGGGACAGGGCGGGCAGTACTTC.

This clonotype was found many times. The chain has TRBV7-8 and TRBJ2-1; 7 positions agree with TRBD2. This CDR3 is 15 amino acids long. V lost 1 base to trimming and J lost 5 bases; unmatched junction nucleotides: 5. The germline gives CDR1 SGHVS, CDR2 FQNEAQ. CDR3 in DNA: TGTGCCAGCAGCTTAGAGGGGACTATAAACAATGAGCAGTTCTTC. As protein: CASSLEGTINNEQFF.

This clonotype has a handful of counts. The DNA for the CDR3 is TGTGCCAGCAGTGACTGGGAGGCTAGCGGGGGCAATGAGCAGTTCTTC. Protein: CASSDWEASGGNEQFF. The chain employs TRBV6-1 and TRBJ2-1; 10 bases fit TRBD2. The germline gives CDR1 MNHNS, CDR2 SASEGT. This CDR3 contains 16 residues. With V trimmed by 3 bases and J by 6 bases, 8 bases remained unmatched.

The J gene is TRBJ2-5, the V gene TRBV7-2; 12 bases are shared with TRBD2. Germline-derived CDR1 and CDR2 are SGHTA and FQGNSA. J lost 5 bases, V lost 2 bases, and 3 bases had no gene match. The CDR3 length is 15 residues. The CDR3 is CASSLRLAGAETQYF. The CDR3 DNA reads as TGTGCCAGCAGCTTACGACTAGCGGGAGCCGAGACCCAGTACTTC.

The CDR3 is CAISEGGSTEAFF. The CDR3 DNA reads as TGTGCCATCAGTGAAGGTGGCTCCACTGAAGCTTTCTTT. This chain links TRBV10-3 with TRBJ1-1; the D is unclear. The germline gives CDR1 ENHRY, CDR2 SYGVKD. There are 13 residues in the CDR3. The V gene lost 3 bases and the J gene lost 4 bases, with 9 bases spanning the gap.

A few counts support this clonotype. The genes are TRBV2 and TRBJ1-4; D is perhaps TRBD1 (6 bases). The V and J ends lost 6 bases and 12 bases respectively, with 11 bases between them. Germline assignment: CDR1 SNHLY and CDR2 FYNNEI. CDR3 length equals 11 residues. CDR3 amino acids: CASRDSRQLFF. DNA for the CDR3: TGTGCCAGCAGGGACAGTCGTCAACTGTTTTTT.

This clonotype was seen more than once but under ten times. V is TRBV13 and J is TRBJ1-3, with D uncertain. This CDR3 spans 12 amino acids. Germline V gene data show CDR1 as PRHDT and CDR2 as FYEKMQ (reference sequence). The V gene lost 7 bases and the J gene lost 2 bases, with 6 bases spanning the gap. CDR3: CASKGTGNTIYF. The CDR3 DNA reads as TGTGCCAGCAAAGGGACTGGAAACACCATATATTTT. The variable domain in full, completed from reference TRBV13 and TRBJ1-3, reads AAGVIQSPRHLIKEKRETATLKCYPIPRHDTVYWYQQGPGQDPQFLISFYEKMQSDKGSIPDRFSAQQFSDYHSELNMSSLELGDSALYFCASKGTGNTIYFGEGSWLTVV.

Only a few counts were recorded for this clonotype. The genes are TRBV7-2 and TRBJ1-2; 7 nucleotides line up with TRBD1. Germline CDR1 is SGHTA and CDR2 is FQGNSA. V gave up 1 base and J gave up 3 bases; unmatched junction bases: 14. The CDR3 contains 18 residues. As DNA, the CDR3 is TGTGCCAGCAGCTTAGGGGTGGAGTGGGACAGAGTCTACTATGGCTACACCTTC. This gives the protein CASSLGVEWDRVYYGYTF. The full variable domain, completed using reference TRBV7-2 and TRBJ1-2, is GAGVSQSPSNKVTEKGKDVELRCDPISGHTALYWYRQSLGQGLEFLIYFQGNSAPDKSGLPSDRFSAERTGGSVSTLTIQRTQQEDSAVYLCASSLGVEWDRVYYGYTFGSGTRLTVV.

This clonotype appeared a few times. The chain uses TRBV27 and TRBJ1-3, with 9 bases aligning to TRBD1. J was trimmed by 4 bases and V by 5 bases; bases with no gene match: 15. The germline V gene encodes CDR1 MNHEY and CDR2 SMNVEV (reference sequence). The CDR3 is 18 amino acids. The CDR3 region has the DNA TGTGCCAGCAGTCCCCTACGGCCCGGGACAGGGAAAGGAAACACCATATATTTT. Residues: CASSPLRPGTGKGNTIYF.

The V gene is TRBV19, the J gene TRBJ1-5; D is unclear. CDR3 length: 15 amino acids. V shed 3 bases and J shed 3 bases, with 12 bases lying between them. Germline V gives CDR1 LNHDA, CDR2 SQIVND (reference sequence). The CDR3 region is CASSIRRGFNQPQHF. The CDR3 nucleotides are TGTGCCAGTAGTATCCGCCGCGGATTCAATCAGCCCCAGCATTTT.

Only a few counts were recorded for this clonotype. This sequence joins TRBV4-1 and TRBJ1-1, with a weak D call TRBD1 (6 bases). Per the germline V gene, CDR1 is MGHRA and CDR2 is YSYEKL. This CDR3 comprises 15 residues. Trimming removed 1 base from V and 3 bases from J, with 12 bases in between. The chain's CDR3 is CASSQARDMDTEAFF. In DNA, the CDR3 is TGCGCCAGCAGCCAAGCCCGGGACATGGACACTGAAGCTTTCTTT.

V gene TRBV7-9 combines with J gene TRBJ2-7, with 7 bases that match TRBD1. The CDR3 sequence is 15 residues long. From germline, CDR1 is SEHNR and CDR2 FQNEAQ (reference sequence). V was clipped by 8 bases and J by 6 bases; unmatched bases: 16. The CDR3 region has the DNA TGTGCCAGCGAGGCCTTAACAGGGGCCGCAAGCGAGCAGTACTTC. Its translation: CASEALTGAASEQYF. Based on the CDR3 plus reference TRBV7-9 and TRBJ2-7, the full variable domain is DTGVSQNPRHKITKRGQNVTFRCDPISEHNRLYWYRQTLGQGPEFLTYFQNEAQLEKSRLLSDRFSAERPKGSFSTLEIQRTEQGDSAMYLCASEALTGAASEQYFGPGTRLTVT.

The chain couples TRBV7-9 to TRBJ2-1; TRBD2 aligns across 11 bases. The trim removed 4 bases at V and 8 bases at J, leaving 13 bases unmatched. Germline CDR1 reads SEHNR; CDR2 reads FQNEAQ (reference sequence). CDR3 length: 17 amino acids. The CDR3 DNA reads TGTGCCAGCAGCTCCCCGAGATTAGCGGGGGGGCTCTATGAGCAGTTCTTC. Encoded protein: CASSSPRLAGGLYEQFF.

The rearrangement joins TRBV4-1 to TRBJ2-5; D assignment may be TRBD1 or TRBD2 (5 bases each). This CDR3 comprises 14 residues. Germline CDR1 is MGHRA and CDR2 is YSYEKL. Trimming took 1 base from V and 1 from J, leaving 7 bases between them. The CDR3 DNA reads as TGCGCCAGCAGCCAAGTGGGGGTCCAAGAGACCCAGTACTTC. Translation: CASSQVGVQETQYF.

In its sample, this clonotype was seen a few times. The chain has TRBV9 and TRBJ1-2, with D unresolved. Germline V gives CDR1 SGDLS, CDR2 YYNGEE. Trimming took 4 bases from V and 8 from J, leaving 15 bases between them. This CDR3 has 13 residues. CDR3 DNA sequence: TGTGCCAGCAGCCCCCGGCCAAAGGAGGGCTACACCTTC. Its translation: CASSPRPKEGYTF.

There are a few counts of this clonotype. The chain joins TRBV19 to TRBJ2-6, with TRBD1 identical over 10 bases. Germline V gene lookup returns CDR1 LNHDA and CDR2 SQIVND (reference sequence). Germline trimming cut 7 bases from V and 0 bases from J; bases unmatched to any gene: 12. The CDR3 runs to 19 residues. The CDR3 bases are TGTGCCAGTACCTCTTGGGACAGGGGTTCAAGCTCTGGGGCCAACGTCCTGACTTTC. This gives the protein CASTSWDRGSSSGANVLTF.

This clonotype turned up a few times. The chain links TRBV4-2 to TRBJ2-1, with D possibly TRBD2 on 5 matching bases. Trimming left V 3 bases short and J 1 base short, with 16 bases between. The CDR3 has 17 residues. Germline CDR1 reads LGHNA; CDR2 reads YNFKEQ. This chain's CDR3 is CASSHYTGSGSYNEQFF. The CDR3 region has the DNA TGTGCCAGCAGCCACTACACTGGGAGCGGTTCCTACAATGAGCAGTTCTTC.